This T cell receptor (beta chain) derives from a study of PD-1 blockade in classical Hodgkin lymphoma. Study background: A 3 mg/kg intravenous dose of nivolumab was received by patients every 2 weeks.

The CDR3 extends over 17 amino acids. CDR1 KGHSH and CDR2 LQKENI come from the germline V gene. Trimming shortened V by 0 bases and J by 2 bases, and 17 bases separated the two germline ends. Sequencing was performed with immunoSEQ multiplex PCR; in TCRdb, only in-frame clones are kept and a portion is missing. The sample records 15,000 to 20,000 clones, roughly 77% being singletons. Remarks on this clone: Its antigen is not identified.

Brentuximab vedotin exposure varied among the patients, all of whom had relapsed after autologous stem cell transplantation. General study results and limits: Relapsed/refractory patients reportedly had the lowest baseline TCR diversity, below newly diagnosed patients, who were below healthy donors. Newly diagnosed patients and complete responders had comparable diversity at baseline. Significantly greater TCR diversity emerged by C4D1 in CD4+ cells but not CD8+ cells.

Here the sequenced sample was peripheral blood mononuclear cells (PBMCs), taken before the second cycle of nivolumab. The chain couples TRBV18 to TRBJ2-7; D may be TRBD1 (5 bases). This clonotype originated in a human donor with classical Hodgkin lymphoma. The CDR3 region has the DNA TGTGCCAGCTCACCACCATTAGTTAACAGGCCGACCTACGAGCAGTACTTC. This gives the protein CASSPPLVNRPTYEQYF.